What follows are 9 T cell receptor beta chains derived from one specimen sequenced in a study of PD-1 and CTLA-4 blockade in melanoma. The protocol was immunoSEQ multiplex PCR, while the TCRdb copy is restricted to in-frame clones and leaves out a portion. This sample has 20,000 or so clones; approximately 88% occur once, and the top ten carry approximately 7.8%. Sequencing was performed on CD8+ T cells from peripheral blood, taken before anti-PD-1 treatment. These receptors originate from a human donor with melanoma.

The chain links TRBV27 to TRBJ1-2; D is possibly TRBD1 (6 bases). Trimming removed 6 bases from V and 5 bases from J, with 16 bases in between. This CDR3 region has 14 residues. Germline V CDR1 and CDR2: MNHEY, SMNVEV (reference sequence). The CDR3 loop is CASSLSGTLYGYTF. In nucleotides, the CDR3 is TGTGCCAGCAGCCTCTCCGGGACACTTTATGGCTACACCTTC.

CDR3 loop: CASSPTATREVHEQYF. For the CDR3, the DNA is TGTGCCAGCTCACCAACTGCTACCAGGGAGGTCCACGAGCAGTACTTC. The chain is built from TRBV18 and TRBJ2-7; possibly TRBD2 for D (6 bases). The germline gives CDR1 KGHSH, CDR2 LQKENI. This CDR3 comprises 16 residues. With 2 bases removed from V and 5 bases from J, the gap between germline ends came to 19 bases.

This rearrangement joins TRBV3-1 (or the pseudogene TRBV3-2) to TRBJ2-7, with TRBD1 matching over 10 bases. The CDR3 runs to 16 residues. The germline gives CDR1 LGHDT, CDR2 YNNKEL (reference sequence). J gave up 3 bases and V 0 bases, and 5 bases lay outside the gene matches. Written as DNA, the CDR3 is TGTGCCAGCAGCCAAGATACCGGGACAGGGGTCTACGAGCAGTACTTC. Residues: CASSQDTGTGVYEQYF.

This clone was detected only a few times. The chain joins TRBV29-1 to TRBJ2-2; tentative D call: TRBD1 (6 bases). The V end was cut by 3 bases, the J end by 0 bases, with 8 bases between. The CDR3 spans 14 residues. Germline values: CDR1 SQVTM, CDR2 ANQGSEA. The CDR3 here is CSVEQGPNTGELFF. The CDR3 DNA sequence: TGCAGCGTTGAGCAGGGGCCGAACACCGGGGAGCTGTTTTTT.

The chain carries TRBV6-2 or TRBV6-3 and TRBJ1-1, with D unresolved. CDR1 is MNHEY, CDR2 SVGEGT, per germline. The CDR3 totals 15 residues. V dropped 0 bases and J dropped 0 bases, with 8 bases sitting between them. The CDR3 reads CASSYSMRMNTEAFF. The CDR3 region has the DNA TGTGCCAGCAGTTACTCGATGCGTATGAACACTGAAGCTTTCTTT.

This clone has just one count. This rearrangement joins TRBV9 to TRBJ1-1; possibly TRBD1 for D (5 bases). The germline V gene has CDR1 SGDLS and CDR2 YYNGEE. V was clipped by 5 bases and J by 6 bases, with 11 bases between them. The CDR3 is made up of 12 amino acids. The CDR3: CASSPRGAEAFF. The CDR3 DNA reads as TGTGCCAGCAGTCCGAGAGGGGCTGAAGCTTTCTTT.

The CDR3 sequence is CASSLDPSLQANTEAFF. CDR3 in DNA: TGTGCCAGCAGCTTAGATCCCTCCCTACAAGCGAACACTGAAGCTTTCTTT. The rearrangement joins TRBV7-8 to TRBJ1-1; D ambiguous. Trimming left V 1 base short and J 1 base short, with 16 bases between. Germline V CDR1 and CDR2: SGHVS, FQNEAQ. This CDR3 is 17 amino acids long.

CDR3 protein: CASSPGGLTEAFF. In nucleotides, the CDR3 is TGTGCCAGCAGCCCTGGGGGGCTCACTGAAGCTTTCTTT. The genes are TRBV6-2 or TRBV6-3 and TRBJ1-1; possible D gene TRBD1, 6 bases. Germline loops: CDR1 MNHEY, CDR2 SVGEGT. The CDR3 is 13 residues long. V lost 6 bases to trimming and J lost 4 bases, with 12 bases between them.

The V and J genes are TRBV28 and TRBJ2-5; TRBD1 matches at 7 bases. J was trimmed by 3 bases and V by 3 bases; bases with no gene match: 7. Germline loops: CDR1 MDHEN, CDR2 SYDVKM. The CDR3 is made up of 15 amino acids. CDR3 in amino acids: CASSFQLGTEETQYF. CDR3 sequence (DNA): TGTGCCAGCAGTTTCCAGCTCGGGACAGAAGAGACCCAGTACTTC.